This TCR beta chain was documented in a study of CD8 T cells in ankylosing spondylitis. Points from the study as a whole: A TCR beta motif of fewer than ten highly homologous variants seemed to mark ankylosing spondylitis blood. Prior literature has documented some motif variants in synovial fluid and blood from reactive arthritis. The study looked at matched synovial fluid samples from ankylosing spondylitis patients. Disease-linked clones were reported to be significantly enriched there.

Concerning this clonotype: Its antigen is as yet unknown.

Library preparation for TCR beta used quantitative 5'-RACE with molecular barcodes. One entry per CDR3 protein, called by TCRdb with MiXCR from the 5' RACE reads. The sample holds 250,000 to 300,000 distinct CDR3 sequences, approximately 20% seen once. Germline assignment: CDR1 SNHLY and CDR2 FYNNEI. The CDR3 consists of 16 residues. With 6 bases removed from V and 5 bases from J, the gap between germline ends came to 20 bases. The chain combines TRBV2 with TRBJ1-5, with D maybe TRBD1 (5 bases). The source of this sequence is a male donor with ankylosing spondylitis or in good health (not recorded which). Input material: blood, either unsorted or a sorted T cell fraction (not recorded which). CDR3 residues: CASRFGEGRADQPQHF. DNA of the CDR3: TGTGCCAGCAGATTCGGTGAGGGGCGCGCAGATCAGCCCCAGCATTTT. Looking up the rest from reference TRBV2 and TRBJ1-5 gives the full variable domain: EPEVTQTPSHQVTQMGQEVILRCVPISNHLYFYWYRQILGQKVEFLVSFYNNEISEKSEIFDDQFSVERPDGSNFTLKIRSTKLEDSAMYFCASRFGEGRADQPQHFGDGTRLSIL.